This passage covers 14 T cell receptor beta chains from one sample sequenced in a study of vaccination effects on CD4 cells after COVID-19. Under the ViraFEST assay, PBMC were stimulated with viral peptide pools so that antigen-specific CD4+ T cells expanded. Sequencing was performed afterwards. Culture proceeded for more than 8 days, and CD4+ T cells were then isolated. The vaccine given was either BNT162b2 or mRNA-1273, in two doses. Antigens of these TCRs are unknown. TCRdb's table, derived via immunoSEQ multiplex PCR, lists solely in-frame clones and lacks some. The table lists roughly 56,000 clones, about three quarters of them singletons. The sequencing here drew on CD4+ T cells from PBMCs cultured with HCoV-229E spike peptides, taken after COVID-19 vaccination. The source of these receptors is a human donor who received a COVID-19 vaccine.

In its sample, this clone was seen once. The chain couples TRBV28 to TRBJ1-1; TRBD1 is a possible D gene (6 bases). The CDR3 is 15 amino acids. CDR1 MDHEN and CDR2 SYDVKM come from the germline V gene. The germline V and J ends were trimmed by 3 bases and 1 base, with 12 bases remaining between them. The CDR3 DNA follows: TGTGCCAGCAGTTTGGCGCAGGGGAAGAACACTGAAGCTTTCTTT. Its protein is CASSLAQGKNTEAFF.

This chain uses TRBV5-6 with TRBJ2-7, with D unresolved. The germline V gene encodes CDR1 SGHDT and CDR2 YYEEEE. The CDR3 spans 13 residues. V lost 3 bases and J lost 3, with 10 bases in between. The CDR3 DNA follows: TGTGCCAGCAGCTCCCAATCCTACTACGAGCAGTACGTC. It is translated as CASSSQSYYEQYV.

The V and J genes are TRBV5-1 and TRBJ1-6; D may be TRBD1 (6 bases). CDR3 length equals 14 residues. The germline gives CDR1 SGHRS, CDR2 YFSETQ. V was clipped by 1 base and J by 10 bases, with 12 bases between them. The CDR3, as DNA: TGCGCCAGCAGCTTGAATCAGGGGTCCTCACCCCTCCACTTT. Translation gives CASSLNQGSSPLHF. The full variable domain, in which reference TRBV5-1 and TRBJ1-6 provide the parts outside the CDR3, is KAGVTQTPRYLIKTRGQQVTLSCSPISGHRSVSWYQQTPGQGLQFLFEYFSETQRNKGNFPGRFSGRQFSNSRSEMNVSTLELGDSALYLCASSLNQGSSPLHFGNGTRLTVT.

There are a few counts of this clone. The CDR3 sequence is CASSHNLQGRFNTGELFF. In nucleotides, the CDR3 is TGTGCCAGCTCACATAATCTACAGGGCCGATTCAACACCGGGGAGCTGTTTTTT. The chain couples TRBV18 to TRBJ2-2, with a weak D call TRBD1 (6 bases). Germline assignment: CDR1 KGHSH and CDR2 LQKENI. This CDR3 has 18 residues. The V end lost 4 bases, the J end lost 2 bases, and 20 bases lay between the germline ends.

This clone was counted only a few times. DNA for the CDR3: TGTGCCAGCAGCCCAGGGGGCAGCAATCAGCCCCAGCATTTT. Amino acid sequence: CASSPGGSNQPQHF. The rearrangement links TRBV9 to TRBJ1-5, with 8 bases identical to TRBD1. Germline-derived CDR1 and CDR2 are SGDLS and YYNGEE. The CDR3 is 14 amino acids. With 4 bases clipped from V and 1 base from J, the junction kept 1 base outside the gene matches.

The chain uses TRBV3-1 (or the pseudogene TRBV3-2) and TRBJ2-5; D possibly corresponds to TRBD1 (6 bases). This CDR3 has 14 residues. Looked up from germline, CDR1 is LGHDT and CDR2 is YNNKEL (reference sequence). V was trimmed by 0 bases and J by 7 bases, leaving 12 bases between them. DNA for the CDR3: TGTGCCAGCAGCCAAGAGGCAGGGGCATGGACCCAGTACTTC. Amino acid sequence: CASSQEAGAWTQYF.

This sequence joins TRBV28 and TRBJ2-5; D call uncertain. This CDR3 has 14 residues. Germline lookup yields CDR1 MDHEN and CDR2 SYDVKM. Trimming stripped 1 base from V and 7 bases from J, with 13 bases between. CDR3 sequence (DNA): TGTGCCAGCAGTTTATCAGCTGTTGGCGGGACCCAGTACTTC. The encoded protein is CASSLSAVGGTQYF.

CDR3 sequence (DNA): TGTGCCAGCAGCCCGGCAGGGGCGATCGGGGAGCTGTTTTTT. Translated: CASSPAGAIGELFF. The chain recombines TRBV7-3 with TRBJ2-2; the D gene is possibly TRBD1 (6 bases). This CDR3 comprises 14 residues. The V end was cut by 5 bases, the J end by 7 bases, with 14 bases between. The V gene's germline CDR1 is SGHTA and CDR2 FQGTGA.

This clone turned up a few times. J is TRBJ2-1 and V is TRBV18; a possible D gene is TRBD2 (6 bases). Germline-derived CDR1 and CDR2 are KGHSH and LQKENI. This CDR3 spans 14 amino acids. Trimming shortened V by 5 bases and J by 4 bases, and 12 bases separated the two germline ends. CDR3 region: CASSMAGLYNEQFF. CDR3 sequence (DNA): TGTGCCAGCTCAATGGCGGGGCTTTACAATGAGCAGTTCTTC. Filled out from reference TRBV18 and TRBJ2-1, the complete variable domain reads NAGVMQNPRHLVRRRGQEARLRCSPMKGHSHVYWYRQLPEEGLKFMVYLQKENIIDESGMPKERFSAEFPKEGPSILRIQQVVRGDSAAYFCASSMAGLYNEQFFGPGTRLTVL.

This clone was found a few times. The J gene is TRBJ2-2, the V gene TRBV5-4, with D perhaps matching TRBD2 (6 bases). CDR1 and CDR2 (germline): SGHNT, YYREEE (reference sequence). The CDR3 runs 16 residues. Trimming removed 4 bases at V and 9 bases at J, with 22 bases between. The CDR3 reads CASSKDGTQGVRELFF. The CDR3 nucleotides read TGTGCCAGCAGCAAGGACGGGACTCAGGGAGTCCGGGAGCTGTTTTTT.

This clone has a handful of counts. The chain carries TRBV7-7 and TRBJ2-5, with a weak D call TRBD2 (6 bases). This CDR3 is 13 amino acids long. V gave up 8 bases and J gave up 1 base, with 11 bases separating them. The germline gives CDR1 SSHAT, CDR2 FNYEAQ (reference sequence). In nucleotides, the CDR3 is TGTGCCAGCGGCGTGGGGGGCCAAGAGACCCAGTACTTC. This codes for CASGVGGQETQYF.

The chain employs TRBV9 and TRBJ2-1; 8 bases fit TRBD2. Trimming took 0 bases from V and 4 from J; bases not matched to a gene: 3. Germline V CDR1 and CDR2: SGDLS, YYNGEE. This CDR3 spans 15 amino acids. As DNA, the CDR3 is TGTGCCAGCAGCGTAGAGGAGCGGGGGTACAATGAGCAGTTCTTC. The encoded protein is CASSVEERGYNEQFF.

This chain uses TRBV7-9 with TRBJ2-1; no clear D gene. This CDR3 is 15 amino acids long. CDR1 and CDR2 from the germline V gene are SEHNR and FQNEAQ (reference sequence). Trimming removed 2 bases at V and 6 bases at J, with 14 bases between. The CDR3 DNA reads TGTGCCAGCAGCTTAACGTCTAGATCGATCAATGAGCAGTTCTTC. This codes for CASSLTSRSINEQFF.

This clone appeared a single time. The V and J genes are TRBV6-5 and TRBJ2-4, with D perhaps TRBD2 (5 bases). This CDR3 comprises 13 residues. CDR1 MNHEY and CDR2 SVGAGI come from the germline V gene. Trimming removed 0 bases at V and 8 bases at J, with 8 bases between. The CDR3 loop reads CASSYSRVDIQYF. CDR3 coding DNA: TGTGCCAGCAGTTACTCGAGGGTGGACATTCAGTACTTC.